Following are 26 T cell receptor beta chains from one sample sequenced in a study of STAT5B mutations in CD4+ large granular lymphocyte leukemia (dated by TCRdb to between 2021 and 2024). The protocol used for the library was the immunoSEQ multiplex PCR assay. The table was pulled from immuneACCESS by TCRdb, which kept in-frame rearrangements only. Such tables lose some clones; where checked, under half of the loss comes from unresolved V genes, and the rest has no known cause. The sample includes fewer than 50,000 clones, with around 81% observed a single time. The top ten clonotypes cover more than 0.3% of the sample. The sequenced sample was CD4+ T cells from blood buffy coats. The receptors were gathered from a human donor in good health.

The V call is TRBV11-3, the J call TRBJ2-3; no clear D. Germline V gene sequence: CDR1 SGHNT, CDR2 YENEEA. The CDR3 extends over 14 amino acids. V lost 6 bases and J 2 bases, leaving 12 bases between the germline ends. CDR3: CASRRYGSTDTQYF. The CDR3 bases are TGTGCCAGCAGACGATACGGATCCACAGATACGCAGTATTTT.

The rearrangement joins TRBV7-3 to TRBJ1-3; no definite D call. Per the germline V gene, CDR1 is SGHTA and CDR2 is FQGTGA. V was clipped by 1 base and J by 3 bases, with 10 bases between them. The CDR3 has 15 amino acids. The CDR3 region is CASSLISDGGNTIYF. The CDR3 coding sequence is TGTGCCAGCAGCTTAATTTCGGACGGTGGAAACACCATATATTTT.

The V call is TRBV30, the J call TRBJ2-7; D is perhaps TRBD2 (6 bases). V lost 1 base and J 0 bases, leaving 10 bases between the germline ends. The CDR3 is made up of 14 amino acids. The V gene's germline CDR1 is GTSNPN and CDR2 SVGIG (reference sequence). Written as DNA, the CDR3 is TGTGCCTGGAGTGGGTGGAGGGGCTCCTACGAGCAGTACTTC. Translation: CAWSGWRGSYEQYF.

The chain uses TRBV10-1 and TRBJ2-3; TRBD2 aligns across 9 bases. The CDR3 loop spans 16 amino acids. The V gene's germline CDR1 is WNHNN and CDR2 SYGVQD (reference sequence). J lost 8 bases, V lost 0 bases, and 9 bases had no gene match. CDR3 DNA: TGCGCCAGCAGTGAGTCCACGATAGCGGGGGTGGTTACGCAGTATTTT. Translation: CASSESTIAGVVTQYF.

This chain uses TRBV6-5 with TRBJ1-1; 7 bases fit TRBD1. J gave up 12 bases and V 6 bases, and 13 bases lay outside the gene matches. Germline-derived CDR1 and CDR2 are MNHEY and SVGAGI. The length of the CDR3 is 13 residues. CDR3 coding DNA: TGTGCCAGCAGCCGAGGGACAGCGGAAGGAACTTTCTTT. Translated, it gives CASSRGTAEGTFF.

CDR3 sequence: CASSEQGPIYSPLHF. CDR3 nucleotides: TGTGCCAGCAGTGAACAGGGGCCTATTTATTCACCCCTCCACTTT. The V call is TRBV6-1, the J call TRBJ1-6; maybe TRBD1 (6 bases). The CDR3 is 15 amino acids. Trimming removed 2 bases at V and 8 bases at J, with 13 bases between. Germline CDR1 is MNHNS and CDR2 is SASEGT.

The chain combines TRBV7-3 with TRBJ1-2; D is undetermined. The germline CDR1 and CDR2 sequences are SGHTA and FQGTGA. Trimming stripped 1 base from V and 4 bases from J, with 7 bases between. The CDR3 loop spans 13 amino acids. The CDR3 nucleotides are TGTGCCAGCAGCTTAAGCTGGGGCTATGGCTACACCTTC. Translated: CASSLSWGYGYTF.

The chain has TRBV15 and TRBJ1-4; 7 positions agree with TRBD1. Germline CDR1 LNHNV, CDR2 YYDKDF (reference sequence). V shed 2 bases, J shed 0 bases, and the junction held 18 bases outside the gene matches. CDR3 length: 21 amino acids. The CDR3 protein is CATSRSGFEGAPRATNEKLFF. The DNA for the CDR3 is TGTGCCACCAGCAGATCCGGCTTTGAGGGGGCGCCCCGGGCAACTAATGAAAAACTGTTTTTT.

V gene TRBV5-4 combines with J gene TRBJ2-1; possible D gene TRBD2, 6 bases. The V gene's germline CDR1 is SGHNT and CDR2 YYREEE (reference sequence). The CDR3 loop spans 14 amino acids. The V end was cut by 0 bases, the J end by 7 bases, with 11 bases between. CDR3 in DNA: TGTGCCAGCAGCTTGGGCGGGGATAGAAATGAGCAGTTCTTC. Translated: CASSLGGDRNEQFF.

The chain combines TRBV10-3 with TRBJ2-1, with D perhaps given as TRBD1 or TRBD2 (5 bases each). Germline-derived CDR1 and CDR2 are ENHRY and SYGVKD. Trimming removed 0 bases at V and 5 bases at J, with 11 bases between. This CDR3 comprises 15 residues. CDR3 loop: CAISESGDGNNEQFF. The DNA for the CDR3 is TGTGCCATCAGTGAGTCTGGGGACGGTAACAATGAGCAGTTCTTC.

This clone has a single count. The chain combines TRBV18 with TRBJ2-7; D not resolved. The V end lost 6 bases, the J end lost 6 bases, and 9 bases lay between the germline ends. The CDR3 consists of 11 residues. Germline loops: CDR1 KGHSH, CDR2 LQKENI. CDR3 DNA: TGTGCCAGCTCCCCAGAAAGCGAGCAGTACTTC. Protein: CASSPESEQYF.

The chain is built from TRBV5-1 and TRBJ2-6; TRBD2 matches at 7 bases. The CDR3 loop spans 14 amino acids. Per germline, CDR1 SGHRS and CDR2 YFSETQ. With 5 bases clipped from V and 1 base from J, the junction kept 0 bases outside the gene matches. CDR3 in DNA: TGCGCCAGCAGTAGCGGGTCTGGGGCCAACGTCCTGACTTTC. Protein product: CASSSGSGANVLTF.

This clone was detected once. The V call is TRBV6-5, the J call TRBJ1-6; D perhaps matches TRBD1 (5 bases). This CDR3 comprises 14 residues. V lost 5 bases, J lost 5 bases, and 10 bases lay in between. Germline V gene lookup returns CDR1 MNHEY and CDR2 SVGAGI. CDR3 sequence: CASSDQGDNSPLHF. The CDR3 DNA reads as TGTGCCAGCAGTGATCAGGGCGATAATTCACCCCTCCACTTT.

The chain recombines TRBV6-6 with TRBJ1-2, with a weak D call TRBD1 (6 bases). The length of the CDR3 is 14 residues. V lost 2 bases, J lost 2 bases, and 9 bases lay in between. The germline V gene encodes CDR1 MNHNY and CDR2 SVGAGI (reference sequence). CDR3 sequence (DNA): TGTGCCAGCAGTTACCCGGACAGAAACTATGGCTACACCTTC. Protein sequence: CASSYPDRNYGYTF.

The chain has TRBV30 and TRBJ2-1; D gene uncertain. The CDR3 spans 14 residues. Trimming took off 1 base at V and 6 bases at J, with 13 bases between the two ends. The germline gives CDR1 GTSNPN, CDR2 SVGIG (reference sequence). The CDR3 here is CAWSGETLTNEQFF. The CDR3 coding sequence is TGTGCCTGGAGTGGGGAAACCCTCACCAATGAGCAGTTCTTC.

The rearrangement uses TRBV4-1 and TRBJ1-5; D gene unclear. The CDR3 length is 15 residues. Trimming pared 1 base from V and 0 bases from J, leaving 7 bases between. Germline V CDR1 and CDR2: MGHRA, YSYEKL. CDR3 sequence reads: CASSQGQVSNQPQHF. DNA for the CDR3: TGCGCCAGCAGCCAAGGCCAGGTTAGCAATCAGCCCCAGCATTTT.

The rearrangement joins TRBV18 to TRBJ1-1; D is undetermined. CDR1 KGHSH and CDR2 LQKENI come from the germline V gene. V was trimmed by 3 bases and J by 5 bases, leaving 13 bases between them. The CDR3 loop spans 14 amino acids. CDR3 amino acids: CASSPESVRTEAFF. The CDR3 DNA follows: TGTGCCAGCTCACCCGAGTCTGTCAGGACTGAAGCTTTCTTT.

The chain carries TRBV2 and TRBJ2-1; perhaps D is TRBD1 or TRBD2 (5 bases each). CDR1 is SNHLY, CDR2 FYNNEI, per germline. The CDR3 contains 14 residues. Trimming left V 4 bases short and J 10 bases short, with 17 bases between. The CDR3 reads CASSGDGKTREQFF. In nucleotides, the CDR3 is TGTGCCAGCAGTGGGGACGGGAAAACTCGGGAGCAGTTCTTC. The full variable domain, rest sourced from reference TRBV2 and TRBJ2-1, is EPEVTQTPSHQVTQMGQEVILRCVPISNHLYFYWYRQILGQKVEFLVSFYNNEISEKSEIFDDQFSVERPDGSNFTLKIRSTKLEDSAMYFCASSGDGKTREQFFGPGTRLTVL.

This clone was observed a single time. The chain couples TRBV15 to TRBJ2-1; 8 bases map to TRBD2. Germline lookup yields CDR1 LNHNV and CDR2 YYDKDF (reference sequence). The CDR3 is made up of 15 amino acids. The junction had 3 bases not matched to a gene; V was cut back by 1 base and J by 4 bases. For the CDR3, the DNA is TGTGCCACCAGCAGAGGGGCTAGCGGGTACAATGAGCAGTTCTTC. Translating gives CATSRGASGYNEQFF.

V and J are TRBV11-1 and TRBJ1-1; D unresolved. Germline V gene data show CDR1 as SGHAT and CDR2 as FQDESV (reference sequence). V was clipped by 7 bases and J by 0 bases, with 15 bases between them. The CDR3 covers 15 residues. The CDR3 loop is CASTLLGVMNTEAFF. CDR3 nucleotide sequence: TGTGCCAGCACCCTACTCGGGGTTATGAACACTGAAGCTTTCTTT.

CDR3 coding DNA: TGTGCTAGTGGTTTGGTGAATGAGCAGTTCTTC. Translating gives CASGLVNEQFF. The chain recombines TRBV12-5 with TRBJ2-1; D not resolved. The V gene lost 0 bases and the J gene lost 7 bases, with 1 base spanning the gap. CDR3 size: 11 residues. Germline CDR1 reads LGHNT; CDR2 reads FRNRAP.

V is TRBV28 and J is TRBJ2-7; D may be TRBD1 or TRBD2 (6 bases each). The CDR3 sequence is 14 residues long. V lost 5 bases to trimming and J lost 1 base, with 12 bases between them. The germline gives CDR1 MDHEN, CDR2 SYDVKM. The CDR3 DNA is TGTGCCAGCAGTCTAGGGGGGTTGTCCTACGAGCAGTACTTC. Translating it yields CASSLGGLSYEQYF.

This clone was observed a few times. V usage is TRBV7-9 and J usage is TRBJ2-4, with D possibly being TRBD2 (6 bases). V gave up 3 bases and J gave up 7 bases, with 7 bases separating them. This CDR3 is 12 amino acids long. Germline CDR1 and CDR2: SEHNR and FQNEAQ (reference sequence). CDR3 loop: CASSLEGNIQYF. CDR3 in DNA: TGTGCCAGCAGCTTGGAGGGGAACATTCAGTACTTC.

The rearrangement joins TRBV4-1 to TRBJ2-5; 13 positions match TRBD2. The J call may be wrong; the DNA end is better matched by TRBJ2-7. Germline V gives CDR1 MGHRA, CDR2 YSYEKL. The CDR3 runs 16 residues. CDR3 sequence (DNA): TGCGCCAGCAGCCAAGAACGGACTAGCGGGAGATACGAGCAGTACTTC. Amino acids: CASSQERTSGRYEQYF.

Written as DNA, the CDR3 is TGTGCCAGCAGCTTTGGGTATTTCTACGAGCAGTACTTC. Amino acids: CASSFGYFYEQYF. The chain uses TRBV7-9 and TRBJ2-7; no clear D gene. The V and J ends lost 3 bases and 3 bases respectively, with 9 bases between them. CDR1 SEHNR and CDR2 FQNEAQ come from the germline V gene (reference sequence). The CDR3 spans 13 residues.

The rearrangement joins TRBV5-6 to TRBJ1-1; perhaps TRBD1 as D (5 bases). Germline lookup yields CDR1 SGHDT and CDR2 YYEEEE. Trimming took off 4 bases at V and 1 base at J, with 11 bases between the two ends. CDR3 size: 14 residues. In DNA, the CDR3 is TGTGCCAGCAGCCCGGGACGGCAGAACACTGAAGCTTTCTTT. Its translation is CASSPGRQNTEAFF.